The T cell receptor beta chain under discussion was sequenced for a study of cytomegalovirus exposure and HLA in healthy donors. Whole-study results and caveats: Later analysis associated a missense DCLRE1C variant with TCR beta V- and J-gene trimming.

PCR employed 60 Vbeta and 13 Jbeta primers. Data came from immunoSEQ multiplex PCR; TCRdb stores just in-frame clones and leaves some out. The sample yields tens of thousands of clones, roughly 82% seen once. The CDR3 extends over 16 amino acids. V shed 7 bases, J shed 0 bases, and the junction held 11 bases outside the gene matches. CDR1 and CDR2 (germline): SGHRS, YFSETQ. Details on this clone: As yet, its antigen is unknown.

These donors, healthy bone marrow donors, were studied. The clonotype originates from a woman younger than 35 in good health and CMV-seropositive. Sample: PBMCs. The chain carries TRBV5-1 and TRBJ2-3; 7 positions agree with TRBD2. The CDR3 coding sequence is TGCGCCAGCTCCCTTAGCGGGTTAACTAGCACAGATACGCAGTATTTT. This codes for CASSLSGLTSTDTQYF.